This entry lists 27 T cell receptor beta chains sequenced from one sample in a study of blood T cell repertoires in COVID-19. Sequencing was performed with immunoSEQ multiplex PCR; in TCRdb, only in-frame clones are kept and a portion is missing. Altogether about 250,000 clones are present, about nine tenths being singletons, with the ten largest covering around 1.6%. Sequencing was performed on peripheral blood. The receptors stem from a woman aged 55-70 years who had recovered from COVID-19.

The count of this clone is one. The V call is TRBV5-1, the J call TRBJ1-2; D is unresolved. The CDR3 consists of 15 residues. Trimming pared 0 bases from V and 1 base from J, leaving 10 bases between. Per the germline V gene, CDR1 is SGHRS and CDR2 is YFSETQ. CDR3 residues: CASSLVLQNNYGYTF. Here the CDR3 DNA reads TGCGCCAGCAGCTTGGTCTTGCAGAATAACTATGGCTACACCTTC.

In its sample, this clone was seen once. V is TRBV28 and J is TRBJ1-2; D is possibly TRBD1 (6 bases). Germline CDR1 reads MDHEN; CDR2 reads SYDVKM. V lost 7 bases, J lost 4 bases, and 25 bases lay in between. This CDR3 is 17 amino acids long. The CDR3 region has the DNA TGTGCCAGCAAAGGGGGGGTTTCGGAAAGTCTCTTCTATGGCTACACCTTC. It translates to CASKGGVSESLFYGYTF.

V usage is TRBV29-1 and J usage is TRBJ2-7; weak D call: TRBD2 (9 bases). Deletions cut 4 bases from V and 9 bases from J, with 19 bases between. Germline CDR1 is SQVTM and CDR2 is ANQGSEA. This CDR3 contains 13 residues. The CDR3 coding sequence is TGCAGCGTTGTTCCTAGCGGGGACAGGTTGCAGTACTTC. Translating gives CSVVPSGDRLQYF.

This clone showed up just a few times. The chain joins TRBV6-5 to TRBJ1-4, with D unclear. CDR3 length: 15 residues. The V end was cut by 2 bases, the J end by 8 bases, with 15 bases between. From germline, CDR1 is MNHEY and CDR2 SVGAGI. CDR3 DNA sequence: TGTGCCAGCAGTTACGACCGGGGAAGTGGGGAAAAACTGTTTTTT. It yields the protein CASSYDRGSGEKLFF.

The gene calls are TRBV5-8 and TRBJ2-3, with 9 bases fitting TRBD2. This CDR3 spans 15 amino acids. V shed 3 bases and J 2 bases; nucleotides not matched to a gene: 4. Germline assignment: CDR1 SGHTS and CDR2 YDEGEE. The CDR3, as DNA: TGTGCCAGCAGCTCGCCGGGACTAGCCACAGATACGCAGTATTTT. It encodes CASSSPGLATDTQYF.

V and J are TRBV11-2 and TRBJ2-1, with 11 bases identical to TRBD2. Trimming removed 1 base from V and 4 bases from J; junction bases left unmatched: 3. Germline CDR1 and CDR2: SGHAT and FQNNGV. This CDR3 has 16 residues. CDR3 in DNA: TGTGCCAGCAGCTTAGGATCTAGCGGGGGGTACAATGAGCAGTTCTTC. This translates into CASSLGSSGGYNEQFF.

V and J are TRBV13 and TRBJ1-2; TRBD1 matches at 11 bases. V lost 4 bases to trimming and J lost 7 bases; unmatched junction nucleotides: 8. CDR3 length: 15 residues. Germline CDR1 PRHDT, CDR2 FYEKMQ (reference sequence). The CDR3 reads CASSSGTGGWSGYTF. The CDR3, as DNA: TGTGCCAGCAGCTCCGGGACAGGGGGTTGGTCTGGCTACACCTTC.

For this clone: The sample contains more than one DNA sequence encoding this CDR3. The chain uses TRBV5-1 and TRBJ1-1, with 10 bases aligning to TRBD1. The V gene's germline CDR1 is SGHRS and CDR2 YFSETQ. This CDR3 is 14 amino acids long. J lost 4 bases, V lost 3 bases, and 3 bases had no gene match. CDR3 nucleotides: TGCGCCAGCAGCTCGGGACAGGGGTTCACTGAAGCTTTCTTT. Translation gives CASSSGQGFTEAFF.

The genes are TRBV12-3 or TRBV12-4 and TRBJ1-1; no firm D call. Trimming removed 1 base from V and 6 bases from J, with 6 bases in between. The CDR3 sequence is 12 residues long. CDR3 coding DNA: TGTGCCAGCAGTTTAGGAGAACCTGAAGCTTTCTTT. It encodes CASSLGEPEAFF.

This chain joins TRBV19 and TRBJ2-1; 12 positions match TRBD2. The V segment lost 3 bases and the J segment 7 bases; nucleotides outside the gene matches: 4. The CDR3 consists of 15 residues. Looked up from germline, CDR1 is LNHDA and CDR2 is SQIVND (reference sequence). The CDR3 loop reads CASSILAGGLNEQFF. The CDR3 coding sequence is TGTGCCAGTAGTATCCTAGCGGGGGGGCTTAATGAGCAGTTCTTC. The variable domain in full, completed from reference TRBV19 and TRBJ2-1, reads DGGITQSPKYLFRKEGQNVTLSCEQNLNHDAMYWYRQDPGQGLRLIYYSQIVNDFQKGDIAEGYSVSREKKESFPLTVTSAQKNPTAFYLCASSILAGGLNEQFFGPGTRLTVL.

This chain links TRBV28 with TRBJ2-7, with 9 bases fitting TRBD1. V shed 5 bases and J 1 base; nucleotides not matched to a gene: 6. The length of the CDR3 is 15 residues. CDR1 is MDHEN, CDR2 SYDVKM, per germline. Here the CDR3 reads CASSVTGGGSYEQYF. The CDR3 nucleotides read TGTGCCAGCAGTGTGACAGGGGGTGGGTCCTACGAGCAGTACTTC.

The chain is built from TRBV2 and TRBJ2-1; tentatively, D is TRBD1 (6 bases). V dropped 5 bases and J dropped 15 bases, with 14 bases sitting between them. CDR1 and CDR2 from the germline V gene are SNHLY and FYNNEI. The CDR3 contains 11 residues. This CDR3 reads CASSITGSPFF. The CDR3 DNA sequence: TGTGCCAGCAGTATTACAGGGAGTCCGTTCTTC.

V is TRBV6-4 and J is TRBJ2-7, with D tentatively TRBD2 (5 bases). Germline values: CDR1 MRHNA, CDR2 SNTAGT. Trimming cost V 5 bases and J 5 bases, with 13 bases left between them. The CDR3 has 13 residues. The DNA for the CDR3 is TGTGCCAGCAGTACAATTTCCGGGGACGAGCAGTACTTC. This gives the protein CASSTISGDEQYF.

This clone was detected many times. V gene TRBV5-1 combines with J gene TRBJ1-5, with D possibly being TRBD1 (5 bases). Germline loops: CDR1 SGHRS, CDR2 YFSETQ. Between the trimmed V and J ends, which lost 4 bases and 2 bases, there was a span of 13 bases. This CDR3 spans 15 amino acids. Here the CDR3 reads CASSPGGGRNQPQHF. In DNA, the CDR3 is TGCGCCAGCAGCCCCGGCGGGGGACGCAATCAGCCCCAGCATTTT.

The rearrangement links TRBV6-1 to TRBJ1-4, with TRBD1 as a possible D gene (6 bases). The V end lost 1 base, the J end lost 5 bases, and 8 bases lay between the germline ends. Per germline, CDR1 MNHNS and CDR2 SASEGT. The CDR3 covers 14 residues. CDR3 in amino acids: CASSEGGRNEKLFF. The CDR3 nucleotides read TGTGCCAGCAGTGAAGGGGGGCGGAATGAAAAACTGTTTTTT.

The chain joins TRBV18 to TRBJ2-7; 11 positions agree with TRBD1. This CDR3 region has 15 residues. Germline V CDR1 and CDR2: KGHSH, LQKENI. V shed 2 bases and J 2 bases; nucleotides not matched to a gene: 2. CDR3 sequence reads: CASSPMGQGAYEQYF. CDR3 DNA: TGTGCCAGCTCACCAATGGGACAGGGGGCCTACGAGCAGTACTTC.

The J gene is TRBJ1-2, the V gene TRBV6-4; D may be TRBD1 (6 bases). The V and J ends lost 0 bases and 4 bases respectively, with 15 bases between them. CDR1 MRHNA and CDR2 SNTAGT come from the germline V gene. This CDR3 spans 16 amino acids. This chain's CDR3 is CASSDSTGPAGYGYTF. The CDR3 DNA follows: TGTGCCAGCAGTGACTCGACAGGCCCCGCGGGCTATGGCTACACCTTC.

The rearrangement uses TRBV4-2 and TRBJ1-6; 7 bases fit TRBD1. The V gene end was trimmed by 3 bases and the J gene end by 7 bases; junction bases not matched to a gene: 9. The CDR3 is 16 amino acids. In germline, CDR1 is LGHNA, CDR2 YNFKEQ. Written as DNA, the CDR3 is TGTGCCAGCAGCCAGAACGTACAGGGGAGGAATTCACCCCTCCACTTT. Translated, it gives CASSQNVQGRNSPLHF.

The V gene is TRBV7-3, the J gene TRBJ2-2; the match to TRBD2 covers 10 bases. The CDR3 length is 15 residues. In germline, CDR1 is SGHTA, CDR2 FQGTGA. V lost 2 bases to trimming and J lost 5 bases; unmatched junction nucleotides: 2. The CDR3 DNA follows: TGTGCCAGCAGCTTACTAGCGGGGGAAACCGGGGAGCTGTTTTTT. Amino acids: CASSLLAGETGELFF.

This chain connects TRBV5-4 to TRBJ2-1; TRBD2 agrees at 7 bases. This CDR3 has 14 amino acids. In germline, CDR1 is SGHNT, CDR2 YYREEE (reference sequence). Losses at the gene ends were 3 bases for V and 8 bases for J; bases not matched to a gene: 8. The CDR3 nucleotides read TGTGCCAGCAGCTCTCCCCGGGGGGACTATGAGCAGTTCTTC. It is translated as CASSSPRGDYEQFF.

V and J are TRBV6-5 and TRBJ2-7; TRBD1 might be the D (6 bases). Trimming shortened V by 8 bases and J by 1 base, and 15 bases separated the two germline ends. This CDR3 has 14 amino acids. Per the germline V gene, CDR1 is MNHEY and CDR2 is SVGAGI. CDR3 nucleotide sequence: TGTGCCAGCTTAAGACTGAGGGGGTCCTACGAGCAGTACTTC. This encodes CASLRLRGSYEQYF.

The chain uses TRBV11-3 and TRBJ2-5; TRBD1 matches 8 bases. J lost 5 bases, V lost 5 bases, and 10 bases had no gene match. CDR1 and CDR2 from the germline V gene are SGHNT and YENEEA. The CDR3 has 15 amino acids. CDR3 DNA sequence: TGTGCCAGCAGCGCAGGGACAGGCCGTTGGGAGACCCAGTACTTC. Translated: CASSAGTGRWETQYF. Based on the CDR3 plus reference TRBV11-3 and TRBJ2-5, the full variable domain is EAGVVQSPRYKIIEKKQPVAFWCNPISGHNTLYWYLQNLGQGPELLIRYENEEAVDDSQLPKDRFSAERLKGVDSTLKIQPAELGDSAVYLCASSAGTGRWETQYFGPGTRLLVL.

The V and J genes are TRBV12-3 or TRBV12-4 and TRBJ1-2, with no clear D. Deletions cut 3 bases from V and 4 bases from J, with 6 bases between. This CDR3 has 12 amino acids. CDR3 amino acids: CASSFIIYGYTF. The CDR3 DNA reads TGTGCCAGCAGTTTCATCATCTATGGCTACACCTTC.

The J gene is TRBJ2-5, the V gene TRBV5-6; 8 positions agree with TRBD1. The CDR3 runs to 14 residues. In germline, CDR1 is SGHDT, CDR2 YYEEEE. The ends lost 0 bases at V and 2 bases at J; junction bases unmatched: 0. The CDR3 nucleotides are TGTGCCAGCAGCTTGGGGGACAGGCAAGAGACCCAGTACTTC. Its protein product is CASSLGDRQETQYF.

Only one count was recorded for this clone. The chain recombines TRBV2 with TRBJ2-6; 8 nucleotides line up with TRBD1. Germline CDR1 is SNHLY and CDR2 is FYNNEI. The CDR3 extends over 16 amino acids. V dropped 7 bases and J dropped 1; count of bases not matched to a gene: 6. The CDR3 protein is CASIRDRISGANVLTF. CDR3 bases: TGTGCCAGCATCAGGGACAGGATTTCTGGGGCCAACGTCCTGACTTTC.

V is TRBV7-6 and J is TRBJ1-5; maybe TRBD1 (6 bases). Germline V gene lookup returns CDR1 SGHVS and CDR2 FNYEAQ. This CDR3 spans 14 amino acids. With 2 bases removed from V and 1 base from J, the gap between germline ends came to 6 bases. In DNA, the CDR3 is TGTGCCAGCAGCTTACAGGGGAGCAATCAGCCCCAGCATTTT. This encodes CASSLQGSNQPQHF. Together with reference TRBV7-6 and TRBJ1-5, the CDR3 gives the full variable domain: GAGVSQSPRYKVTKRGQDVALRCDPISGHVSLYWYRQALGQGPEFLTYFNYEAQQDKSGLPNDRFSAERPEGSISTLTIQRTEQRDSAMYRCASSLQGSNQPQHFGDGTRLSIL.

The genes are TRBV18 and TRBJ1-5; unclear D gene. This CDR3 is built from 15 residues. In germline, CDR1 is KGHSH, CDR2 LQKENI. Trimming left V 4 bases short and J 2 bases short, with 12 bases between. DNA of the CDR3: TGTGCCAGCTCACTTGGGCAATTAGGCAATCAGCCCCAGCATTTT. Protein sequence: CASSLGQLGNQPQHF.